The source of this T cell receptor beta chain is a study of blood T cell repertoires in COVID-19. Study information: Sites in the United States, Italy and Spain provided acute and convalescent COVID-19 samples. Sample material is recorded as cDNA or gDNA derived from T cells, B-cell-depleted T cells, or PBMCs.

V dropped 5 bases and J dropped 8; count of bases not matched to a gene: 11. This CDR3 is 14 amino acids long. The germline V gene has CDR1 SGHVS and CDR2 FQNEAQ. In the authors' methods: Amplified reference gene primers provided the basis for estimating nucleated cell counts. The protocol was immunoSEQ multiplex PCR, while the TCRdb copy is restricted to in-frame clones and leaves out a portion. V, J and clone size were drawn from that table, and D and trimming were deduced from the DNA. This table holds 25,000 to 35,000 clones, around 88% found once. V gene TRBV7-8 combines with J gene TRBJ1-2, with TRBD1 matching over 7 bases. The sample consisted of peripheral blood. The TCR originated in a human donor in a cohort sampled during active COVID-19. The CDR3 is CASSPGGPSRGYTF. The CDR3 DNA is TGTGCCAGCAGCCCAGGGGGGCCGAGTAGGGGCTACACCTTC.